These T cell receptor beta chains were read from a single sample in a study of shared clonotypes between healthy human individuals. Here immunoSEQ multiplex PCR was the method, and the copy in TCRdb shows in-frame clones only, minus some. The table shows about 340,000 clones, with about 73% occurring only once. Sequences were obtained from memory CD4+ T cells sorted from blood. These receptors were obtained from a man younger than 40 in good health. Each CDR3 is given with its conserved first and last residue. Each record gives: D gene, clone size, V gene, J gene, CDR3 DNA, CDR3 protein. D genes are given only for firm matches. Not every row has a clone size; where given, it reads once, few, many or a size class.

D gene: .; clone size: .; V gene: TRBV11-2; J gene: TRBJ2-2; CDR3 DNA: TGTGCCAGCAAAGGGAGCGTGAACACCGGGGAGCTGTTTTTT; CDR3 protein: CASKGSVNTGELFF
D gene: TRBD2; clone size: few; V gene: TRBV7-6; J gene: TRBJ2-7; CDR3 DNA: TGTGCCAGCAGCCGCGGGGGAACCTACGAGCAGTACTTC; CDR3 protein: CASSRGGTYEQYF
D gene: .; clone size: .; V gene: TRBV5-1; J gene: TRBJ2-1; CDR3 DNA: TGCGCCAGCAGCTCGGGACCGCACAATGAGCAGTTCTTC; CDR3 protein: CASSSGPHNEQFF
D gene: .; clone size: .; V gene: TRBV11-2; J gene: TRBJ2-7; CDR3 DNA: TGTGCCACCAGTAACTACTACGAGCAGTACTTC; CDR3 protein: CATSNYYEQYF
D gene: .; clone size: .; V gene: TRBV5-4; J gene: TRBJ2-1; CDR3 DNA: TGTGCCAGCAGCTTAGACAGGAATGAGCAGTTCTTC; CDR3 protein: CASSLDRNEQFF
D gene: TRBD1; clone size: .; V gene: TRBV19; J gene: TRBJ1-1; CDR3 DNA: TGTGCCAGTAGTATCGGCGACAGGGGGCTAACTGAAGCTTTCTTT; CDR3 protein: CASSIGDRGLTEAFF
D gene: TRBD2; clone size: .; V gene: TRBV4-1; J gene: TRBJ2-1; CDR3 DNA: TGCGCCAGCAGCCACGAACTGACAGCGGGAGGTTGGAATGAGCAGTTCTTC; CDR3 protein: CASSHELTAGGWNEQFF
D gene: .; clone size: .; V gene: TRBV18; J gene: TRBJ1-4; CDR3 DNA: TGTGCCAGCTCAAATTTGGACGGAAAACTGTTTTTT; CDR3 protein: CASSNLDGKLFF
D gene: .; clone size: few; V gene: TRBV7-9; J gene: TRBJ1-5; CDR3 DNA: TGTGCCAGCAGCTTAGAGGGGGTTTTCAATCAGCCCCAGCATTTT; CDR3 protein: CASSLEGVFNQPQHF
D gene: TRBD1; clone size: .; V gene: TRBV5-4; J gene: TRBJ2-7; CDR3 DNA: TGTGCCAGCAGCCCCATTAGCGAGACAGGGAGCTCCTACGAGCAGTACTTC; CDR3 protein: CASSPISETGSSYEQYF
D gene: .; clone size: .; V gene: TRBV7-2; J gene: TRBJ2-2; CDR3 DNA: TGTGCCAGCAGCCTCCAGTCCCCCGGGGAGCTGTTTTTT; CDR3 protein: CASSLQSPGELFF
D gene: .; clone size: .; V gene: TRBV7-2; J gene: TRBJ1-5; CDR3 DNA: TGTGCCAGCAGCCAACAACAGAATCAGCCCCAGCATTTT; CDR3 protein: CASSQQQNQPQHF
D gene: .; clone size: .; V gene: TRBV5-6; J gene: TRBJ2-1; CDR3 DNA: TGTGCCAGCAGCTTATCCGGGACGAGGACCTACAATGAGCAGTTCTTC; CDR3 protein: CASSLSGTRTYNEQFF
D gene: .; clone size: .; V gene: TRBV28; J gene: TRBJ1-2; CDR3 DNA: TGTGCCAGCAGCCGACAAGTAGCTAACTATGGCTACACCTTC; CDR3 protein: CASSRQVANYGYTF
D gene: TRBD1; clone size: .; V gene: TRBV2; J gene: TRBJ2-1; CDR3 DNA: TGTGCCAGCAGTAACGGACAGGGTCGGGCCAATGAGCAGTTCTTC; CDR3 protein: CASSNGQGRANEQFF
D gene: TRBD1; clone size: .; V gene: TRBV14; J gene: TRBJ2-7; CDR3 DNA: TGTGCCAGCAGCAGGGACAGACGCCCTATCTACGAGCAGTACTTC; CDR3 protein: CASSRDRRPIYEQYF
D gene: TRBD2; clone size: once; V gene: TRBV5-4; J gene: TRBJ2-5; CDR3 DNA: TGTGCCAGCAGCCCCCGGACTAGCGGCCAAGAGACCCAGTACTTC; CDR3 protein: CASSPRTSGQETQYF
D gene: .; clone size: .; V gene: TRBV6-1; J gene: TRBJ2-1; CDR3 DNA: TGTGCCAGCAGACGGGACTCTGCCTCCTACAATGAGCAGTTCTTC; CDR3 protein: CASRRDSASYNEQFF
D gene: .; clone size: .; V gene: TRBV28; J gene: TRBJ2-7; CDR3 DNA: TGTGCCAGCATGGGCAGCTCCTACGAGCAGTACTTC; CDR3 protein: CASMGSSYEQYF
D gene: TRBD2; clone size: .; V gene: TRBV2; J gene: TRBJ2-1; CDR3 DNA: TGTGCCAGCAGAGGGAGGGCAGGGCAATACAATGAGCAGTTCTTC; CDR3 protein: CASRGRAGQYNEQFF
D gene: .; clone size: .; V gene: TRBV15; J gene: TRBJ2-7; CDR3 DNA: TGTGCCACTTCCGTCGGCAGCTCCTACGAGCAGTACTTC; CDR3 protein: CATSVGSSYEQYF
D gene: .; clone size: .; V gene: TRBV27; J gene: TRBJ2-3; CDR3 DNA: TGTGCCAGCAGTCCACACCCTAGCACAGATACGCAGTATTTT; CDR3 protein: CASSPHPSTDTQYF
D gene: .; clone size: .; V gene: TRBV7-9; J gene: TRBJ2-7; CDR3 DNA: TGTGCCAGCAGCTCCCAGGGGAGAGGCGAGCAGTACTTC; CDR3 protein: CASSSQGRGEQYF
D gene: TRBD2; clone size: once; V gene: TRBV5-1; J gene: TRBJ2-3; CDR3 DNA: TGCGCCAGCAGCTGGCTAGCGGGAGCAGGTGATACGCAGTATTTT; CDR3 protein: CASSWLAGAGDTQYF
D gene: .; clone size: .; V gene: TRBV5-1; J gene: TRBJ2-6; CDR3 DNA: TGCGCCAGCAGCACCGGACCTCTGAGGGGGGCCAACGTCCTGACTTTC; CDR3 protein: CASSTGPLRGANVLTF
D gene: TRBD1; clone size: .; V gene: TRBV19; J gene: TRBJ2-7; CDR3 DNA: TGTGCCAGTAGCCGGACAGGGCTACTCCGCGAGCAGTACTTC; CDR3 protein: CASSRTGLLREQYF
D gene: .; clone size: .; V gene: TRBV6-1; J gene: TRBJ2-7; CDR3 DNA: TGTGCCAGCAGTGGGGGGAGGTACTACGAGCAGTACTTC; CDR3 protein: CASSGGRYYEQYF
D gene: .; clone size: .; V gene: TRBV4-2; J gene: TRBJ2-7; CDR3 DNA: TGTGCCAGCAGCCAAGCGGGAGAGAACGAGCAGTACTTC; CDR3 protein: CASSQAGENEQYF
D gene: .; clone size: .; V gene: TRBV11-2; J gene: TRBJ2-4; CDR3 DNA: TGTGCCATTTCAGGGGAGGGCCATACCAAAAACATTCAGTACTTC; CDR3 protein: CAISGEGHTKNIQYF
D gene: .; clone size: .; V gene: TRBV6-6; J gene: TRBJ2-1; CDR3 DNA: TGTGCCAGCTCGCCCCGGCGGGAACTCAATGAGCAGTTCTTC; CDR3 protein: CASSPRRELNEQFF
D gene: .; clone size: .; V gene: TRBV5-1; J gene: TRBJ2-7; CDR3 DNA: TGCGCCAGCAGCTTGTTAGCCTCCTACGAGCAGTACTTC; CDR3 protein: CASSLLASYEQYF
D gene: .; clone size: .; V gene: TRBV7-9; J gene: TRBJ2-7; CDR3 DNA: TGTGCCACCGCGGAGGGCGGCGGCGAGCAGTACTTC; CDR3 protein: CATAEGGGEQYF
D gene: .; clone size: .; V gene: TRBV5-1; J gene: TRBJ2-1; CDR3 DNA: TGCGCCAGCAGCGCCACCCAGGGATTCGAGCAGTTCTTC; CDR3 protein: CASSATQGFEQFF
D gene: .; clone size: .; V gene: TRBV10-3; J gene: TRBJ2-1; CDR3 DNA: TGTGCCATCAGTTTACTAGAGCACAATGAGCAGTTCTTC; CDR3 protein: CAISLLEHNEQFF
D gene: .; clone size: few; V gene: TRBV9; J gene: TRBJ2-1; CDR3 DNA: TGTGCCAGCAGCGTAGACCCTAGCATGAATGAGCAGTTCTTC; CDR3 protein: CASSVDPSMNEQFF
D gene: TRBD1; clone size: .; V gene: TRBV30; J gene: TRBJ2-1; CDR3 DNA: TGTGCCTGGACCGAGGGCACAGGGGGCAGGAATGAGCAGTTCTTC; CDR3 protein: CAWTEGTGGRNEQFF
D gene: TRBD1; clone size: many; V gene: TRBV10-3; J gene: TRBJ1-5; CDR3 DNA: TGTGCCATCAGTGATCGGGACAGGGGGCGCAATCAGCCCCAGCATTTT; CDR3 protein: CAISDRDRGRNQPQHF
D gene: TRBD1; clone size: .; V gene: TRBV2; J gene: TRBJ2-2; CDR3 DNA: TGTGCCAGCAGATTGGTCGGACAGGGGGTCACCGGGGAGCTGTTTTTT; CDR3 protein: CASRLVGQGVTGELFF
D gene: TRBD1; clone size: .; V gene: TRBV2; J gene: TRBJ2-5; CDR3 DNA: TGTGCCAGCAGAAAAGGGGGCGCGGGTCAAGAGACCCAGTACTTC; CDR3 protein: CASRKGGAGQETQYF
D gene: .; clone size: many; V gene: TRBV6-6; J gene: TRBJ1-1; CDR3 DNA: TGTGCCAGCAGACCCCCTACAGATAACACTGAAGCTTTCTTT; CDR3 protein: CASRPPTDNTEAFF
D gene: .; clone size: .; V gene: TRBV6-6; J gene: TRBJ2-7; CDR3 DNA: TGTGCCAGCAGAAAGACTCCCATGGTCTACGAGCAGTACTTC; CDR3 protein: CASRKTPMVYEQYF
D gene: TRBD2; clone size: once; V gene: TRBV15; J gene: TRBJ2-1; CDR3 DNA: TGTGCCACCAGCAGGGGATGGACTAGCGGGATGAATGAGCAGTTCTTC; CDR3 protein: CATSRGWTSGMNEQFF
D gene: .; clone size: many; V gene: TRBV9; J gene: TRBJ2-1; CDR3 DNA: TGTGCCAGCCCCCAAGGGGGACCAACCTACAATGAGCAGTTCTTC; CDR3 protein: CASPQGGPTYNEQFF
D gene: .; clone size: .; V gene: TRBV4-1; J gene: TRBJ2-3; CDR3 DNA: TGCGCCAGCAGCCAAGAGATGGGAAACAGGATGTCCCGGGATACGCAGTATTTT; CDR3 protein: CASSQEMGNRMSRDTQYF
D gene: TRBD2; clone size: .; V gene: TRBV20-1; J gene: TRBJ2-5; CDR3 DNA: TGCAGTGCTTATAGCGGGGCGACCCAGTACTTC; CDR3 protein: CSAYSGATQYF
D gene: TRBD2; clone size: .; V gene: TRBV5-6; J gene: TRBJ2-7; CDR3 DNA: TGTGCCAGCAGCTTGGTCCAGGGAGGGATGTTTGGCGAGCAGTACTTC; CDR3 protein: CASSLVQGGMFGEQYF
D gene: .; clone size: few; V gene: TRBV28; J gene: TRBJ2-7; CDR3 DNA: TGTGCCAGCACTATAGCGGACAGCTCCTACGAGCAGTACTTC; CDR3 protein: CASTIADSSYEQYF
D gene: TRBD2; clone size: .; V gene: TRBV19; J gene: TRBJ2-5; CDR3 DNA: TGTGCCAGTAGCAGTAGCGGGTTGGAGACCCAGTACTTC; CDR3 protein: CASSSSGLETQYF
D gene: .; clone size: .; V gene: TRBV28; J gene: TRBJ1-1; CDR3 DNA: TGTGCCAGCACATTAGGGAACACTGAAGCTTTCTTT; CDR3 protein: CASTLGNTEAFF
D gene: .; clone size: .; V gene: TRBV18; J gene: TRBJ1-5; CDR3 DNA: TGTGCCAGCTCACTATCGACAGGTCCGAATGAGCAGCCCCAGCATTTT; CDR3 protein: CASSLSTGPNEQPQHF
D gene: .; clone size: .; V gene: TRBV28; J gene: TRBJ1-2; CDR3 DNA: TGTGCCAGCGGGGAGGGAGGTATCGGAGATGGCTACACCTTC; CDR3 protein: CASGEGGIGDGYTF
D gene: TRBD2; clone size: .; V gene: TRBV28; J gene: TRBJ2-3; CDR3 DNA: TGTGCCAGCAGTTCCCTAGCGGGGGGCACAGATACGCAGTATTTT; CDR3 protein: CASSSLAGGTDTQYF